A selection of T cell receptor beta chains follows, all from one sample in a study of blood T cell repertoires in COVID-19. Sequencing was performed with immunoSEQ multiplex PCR; in TCRdb, only in-frame clones are kept and a portion is missing. The sample holds 130,000 to 150,000 clones; less than 90% are singletons and the top ten take roughly 5.7%. Sequenced material: PBMCs or T cells enriched from blood (not recorded which). These receptors were obtained from a woman between 45 and 65 years old who had been exposed to COVID-19. The CDR3 runs from the conserved cysteine through the conserved F or W. The order of the fields is V gene, J gene, clone size, D gene, CDR3 protein, CDR3 DNA. A D gene is named only where the DNA matches it firmly. A clone size is listed for some rows: how often the clone was seen (once, few, many), or a class if it is expanded.

v_gene: TRBV12-3/TRBV12-4
j_gene: TRBJ2-3
abundance: -
d_gene: -
CDR3aa: CASTLSTDTQYF
CDR3nt: TGTGCCAGCACCCTTAGCACAGATACGCAGTATTTT

v_gene: TRBV7-7
j_gene: TRBJ2-3
abundance: -
d_gene: -
CDR3aa: CASSISGGTDTQYF
CDR3nt: TGTGCCAGCAGCATTAGCGGAGGCACAGATACGCAGTATTTT

v_gene: TRBV15
j_gene: TRBJ1-1
abundance: -
d_gene: -
CDR3aa: CATSKGGANTEAFF
CDR3nt: TGTGCCACCAGCAAGGGCGGGGCGAACACTGAAGCTTTCTTT

v_gene: TRBV4-3
j_gene: TRBJ1-2
abundance: -
d_gene: -
CDR3aa: CASSQDGTLALNYGYTF
CDR3nt: TGCGCCAGCAGCCAAGATGGGACTCTAGCCCTTAACTATGGCTACACCTTC

v_gene: TRBV6-2/TRBV6-3
j_gene: TRBJ2-3
abundance: -
d_gene: -
CDR3aa: CASSLHSSDTTDTQYF
CDR3nt: TGTGCCAGCAGTCTCCACTCTAGCGACACGACAGATACGCAGTATTTT

v_gene: TRBV7-9
j_gene: TRBJ1-1
abundance: -
d_gene: -
CDR3aa: CASSLQAQNTEAFF
CDR3nt: TGTGCCAGCAGCTTACAGGCGCAAAACACTGAAGCTTTCTTT

v_gene: TRBV3-1/TRBV3-2
j_gene: TRBJ1-2
abundance: -
d_gene: TRBD1
CDR3aa: CASRMTGGLGNYGYTF
CDR3nt: TGTGCCAGCAGGATGACAGGGGGCCTTGGTAACTATGGCTACACCTTC

v_gene: TRBV27
j_gene: TRBJ2-1
abundance: -
d_gene: -
CDR3aa: CASSPVAGNNEQFF
CDR3nt: TGTGCCAGCAGTCCGGTGGCAGGGAACAATGAGCAGTTCTTC

v_gene: TRBV30
j_gene: TRBJ2-7
abundance: -
d_gene: TRBD2
CDR3aa: CAWCRLAGGYEQYF
CDR3nt: TGTGCCTGGTGCAGACTAGCGGGCGGCTACGAGCAGTACTTC

v_gene: TRBV11-2
j_gene: TRBJ2-1
abundance: -
d_gene: -
CDR3aa: CASSLRSDEQFF
CDR3nt: TGTGCCAGCAGCCTAAGGAGCGATGAGCAGTTCTTC

v_gene: TRBV5-6
j_gene: TRBJ1-5
abundance: -
d_gene: -
CDR3aa: CASSQAQGYQPQHF
CDR3nt: TGTGCCAGCAGCCAAGCCCAGGGCTATCAGCCCCAGCATTTT

v_gene: TRBV10-3
j_gene: TRBJ2-1
abundance: -
d_gene: -
CDR3aa: CAISEVLKSHEQFF
CDR3nt: TGTGCCATCAGTGAGGTCTTGAAGAGCCATGAGCAGTTCTTC

v_gene: TRBV14
j_gene: TRBJ2-4
abundance: -
d_gene: -
CDR3aa: CASSQVGGNIQYF
CDR3nt: TGTGCCAGCAGCCAAGTTGGCGGAAACATTCAGTACTTC

v_gene: TRBV18
j_gene: TRBJ1-6
abundance: few
d_gene: -
CDR3aa: CASSSQGLGNSPLHF
CDR3nt: TGTGCCAGCTCATCGCAGGGTCTGGGAAATTCACCCCTCCACTTT

v_gene: TRBV7-9
j_gene: TRBJ1-2
abundance: once
d_gene: -
CDR3aa: CASSPAGANYGYTF
CDR3nt: TGTGCCAGCAGCCCTGCGGGCGCTAACTATGGCTACACCTTC

v_gene: TRBV3-1/TRBV3-2
j_gene: TRBJ2-3
abundance: -
d_gene: -
CDR3aa: CASSLGVSRTDTQYF
CDR3nt: TGTGCCAGCAGCCTAGGCGTGTCTAGGACAGATACGCAGTATTTT

v_gene: TRBV3-1/TRBV3-2
j_gene: TRBJ2-5
abundance: once
d_gene: -
CDR3aa: CASSQTPSRGARETQYF
CDR3nt: TGTGCCAGCAGCCAGACCCCATCACGGGGGGCCCGGGAGACCCAGTACTTC

v_gene: TRBV5-1
j_gene: TRBJ1-1
abundance: -
d_gene: -
CDR3aa: CASSLRGGAEAFF
CDR3nt: TGCGCCAGCAGCTTGCGGGGGGGTGCTGAAGCTTTCTTT

v_gene: TRBV5-1
j_gene: TRBJ1-2
abundance: -
d_gene: TRBD1
CDR3aa: CASSLTRFSGGGYTF
CDR3nt: TGCGCCAGCAGCTTGACGAGGTTTTCAGGGGGCGGCTACACCTTC

v_gene: TRBV4-2
j_gene: TRBJ2-7
abundance: -
d_gene: -
CDR3aa: CASHWGAPSNTYEQYF
CDR3nt: TGTGCCAGCCATTGGGGAGCCCCTTCTAATACCTACGAGCAGTACTTC

v_gene: TRBV5-1
j_gene: TRBJ2-1
abundance: -
d_gene: TRBD1
CDR3aa: CASSLRQGAYNEQFF
CDR3nt: TGCGCCAGCAGCTTGCGGCAGGGGGCGTACAATGAGCAGTTCTTC

v_gene: TRBV12-3/TRBV12-4
j_gene: TRBJ1-1
abundance: -
d_gene: -
CDR3aa: CASSPTGPEAFF
CDR3nt: TGTGCCAGCAGCCCGACAGGTCCGGAAGCTTTCTTT

v_gene: TRBV5-4
j_gene: TRBJ2-5
abundance: -
d_gene: -
CDR3aa: CASTLGLSSRETQYF
CDR3nt: TGTGCCAGCACCTTGGGACTGTCGAGCCGGGAGACCCAGTACTTC

v_gene: TRBV19
j_gene: TRBJ2-1
abundance: -
d_gene: TRBD2
CDR3aa: CASSIDLGGRANNEQFF
CDR3nt: TGTGCCAGTAGTATAGATCTAGGCGGGAGGGCGAACAATGAGCAGTTCTTC

v_gene: TRBV10-2
j_gene: TRBJ2-7
abundance: -
d_gene: -
CDR3aa: CASSENPGPRNSYEQYF
CDR3nt: TGCGCCAGCAGTGAGAACCCAGGGCCGCGTAACTCCTACGAGCAGTACTTC

v_gene: TRBV27
j_gene: TRBJ2-7
abundance: once
d_gene: TRBD1
CDR3aa: CASSLNAQGAYEQYF
CDR3nt: TGTGCCAGCAGTCTTAACGCCCAGGGGGCGTACGAGCAGTACTTC

v_gene: TRBV4-2
j_gene: TRBJ1-5
abundance: -
d_gene: -
CDR3aa: CASSQDRYQPQHF
CDR3nt: TGTGCCAGCAGCCAAGACAGGTATCAGCCCCAGCATTTT

v_gene: TRBV24-1
j_gene: TRBJ2-7
abundance: -
d_gene: TRBD1
CDR3aa: CATSKTGNSYEQYF
CDR3nt: TGTGCCACCAGCAAGACAGGGAACTCCTACGAGCAGTACTTC

v_gene: TRBV5-1
j_gene: TRBJ1-2
abundance: -
d_gene: -
CDR3aa: CASSRGTDGNYGYTF
CDR3nt: TGCGCCAGCAGCAGGGGCACAGATGGGAACTATGGCTACACCTTC

v_gene: TRBV6-5
j_gene: TRBJ1-2
abundance: -
d_gene: -
CDR3aa: CASRGAGKSGYTF
CDR3nt: TGTGCCAGCAGAGGGGCAGGGAAATCTGGCTACACCTTC

v_gene: TRBV7-6
j_gene: TRBJ1-1
abundance: -
d_gene: -
CDR3aa: CASSKTGSTNTEAFF
CDR3nt: TGTGCCAGCAGCAAAACCGGTAGTACTAACACTGAAGCTTTCTTT

v_gene: TRBV19
j_gene: TRBJ2-7
abundance: -
d_gene: TRBD1
CDR3aa: CASSTTGGIGEQYF
CDR3nt: TGTGCCAGTAGCACGACAGGGGGCATCGGCGAGCAGTACTTC

v_gene: TRBV7-8
j_gene: TRBJ2-1
abundance: once
d_gene: TRBD2
CDR3aa: CASNEYILSGGANDEQFF
CDR3nt: TGTGCCAGCAACGAATATATCCTCAGCGGGGGGGCCAATGATGAGCAGTTCTTC

v_gene: TRBV19
j_gene: TRBJ1-1
abundance: few
d_gene: TRBD1
CDR3aa: CASLDRGVTEAFF
CDR3nt: TGTGCCAGTTTGGACAGGGGGGTCACTGAAGCTTTCTTT

v_gene: TRBV27
j_gene: TRBJ1-4
abundance: -
d_gene: -
CDR3aa: CASQGGQYEKLFF
CDR3nt: TGTGCCAGTCAGGGCGGTCAGTATGAAAAACTGTTTTTT

v_gene: TRBV30
j_gene: TRBJ2-7
abundance: few
d_gene: -
CDR3aa: CAWEGPTGEQYF
CDR3nt: TGTGCCTGGGAGGGCCCCACGGGCGAGCAGTACTTC

v_gene: TRBV6-5
j_gene: TRBJ1-1
abundance: -
d_gene: -
CDR3aa: CASRTMTGQLEAFF
CDR3nt: TGTGCCAGCAGGACCATGACAGGACAGCTTGAAGCTTTCTTT

v_gene: TRBV19
j_gene: TRBJ2-5
abundance: -
d_gene: TRBD2
CDR3aa: CASSISLAGLETQYF
CDR3nt: TGTGCCAGTAGTATTTCCCTAGCGGGACTGGAGACCCAGTACTTC

v_gene: TRBV7-9
j_gene: TRBJ1-5
abundance: -
d_gene: TRBD1
CDR3aa: CASSLGGTGVGNQPQHF
CDR3nt: TGTGCCAGCAGCTTAGGCGGGACAGGGGTTGGCAATCAGCCCCAGCATTTT

v_gene: TRBV7-9
j_gene: TRBJ2-1
abundance: -
d_gene: TRBD2
CDR3aa: CASSDSTSGSLRDEQFF
CDR3nt: TGTGCCAGCAGCGACTCGACTAGCGGGAGTTTAAGGGATGAGCAGTTCTTC

v_gene: TRBV6-1
j_gene: TRBJ1-1
abundance: many
d_gene: -
CDR3aa: CASSETGYTEAFF
CDR3nt: TGTGCCAGCAGTGAAACCGGGTACACTGAAGCTTTCTTT

v_gene: TRBV11-2
j_gene: TRBJ2-7
abundance: -
d_gene: -
CDR3aa: CASSSDRYEQYF
CDR3nt: TGTGCCAGCAGCTCTGACAGATACGAGCAGTACTTC

v_gene: TRBV9
j_gene: TRBJ2-2
abundance: -
d_gene: TRBD2
CDR3aa: CASSGSARTRNTGELFF
CDR3nt: TGTGCCAGCAGCGGATCTGCTCGGACTAGAAACACCGGGGAGCTGTTTTTT

v_gene: TRBV9
j_gene: TRBJ2-3
abundance: -
d_gene: TRBD2
CDR3aa: CASSVGSGASTDTQYF
CDR3nt: TGTGCCAGCAGCGTAGGTAGCGGGGCTAGCACAGATACGCAGTATTTT

v_gene: TRBV11-2
j_gene: TRBJ1-2
abundance: -
d_gene: -
CDR3aa: CASSLVPFRQASNYGYTF
CDR3nt: TGTGCCAGCAGCTTAGTTCCCTTTAGACAGGCTTCTAACTATGGCTACACCTTC

v_gene: TRBV6-5
j_gene: TRBJ1-2
abundance: -
d_gene: -
CDR3aa: CASTLGSWTSGYTF
CDR3nt: TGTGCCAGCACGCTGGGGTCATGGACAAGCGGCTACACCTTC